These T cell receptor beta chains were read from a single sample in a study of T cell responses to AZD1222 COVID-19 vaccine. Sequenced by immunoSEQ multiplex PCR; TCRdb stores in-frame clones only, minus some. The sample gives under 150,000 clones, just under 95% of which show up once; approximately 4.7% is in the top ten. The sequencing used peripheral blood, collected on day 0 of AZD1222 vaccination. All receptors derive from an adult in good health. CDR3s include the opening cysteine and the closing phenylalanine or tryptophan. A D gene is named only where the DNA matches it firmly. Part of the rows lack a size; the others show once, few, many or a class for expanded clones.

>TRBJ2-7|NA|TRBV18|15|NA
TGTGCCAGCTCACCATCGCGCGGCAGCAACTACGAGCAGTACTTC
CASSPSRGSNYEQYF
>TRBJ2-7|NA|TRBV24-1|15|TRBD1
TGTGCCACCAGTGTGTTTACTACAGGGGGCATCGAGCAGTACTTC
CATSVFTTGGIEQYF
>TRBJ1-5|NA|TRBV6-6|15|NA
TGTGCCAGCAGTTCACAGGGAAGGGTAGGTCAGCCCCAGCATTTT
CASSSQGRVGQPQHF
>TRBJ2-3|once|TRBV19|16|TRBD2
TGTGCCAGTAGTACCGTTACTAGCGGGGGCGCAGATACGCAGTATTTT
CASSTVTSGGADTQYF
>TRBJ1-3|NA|TRBV3-1/TRBV3-2|15|NA
TGTGCCAGCAGCCAAGAGGTGGGTTCTGGAAACACCATATATTTT
CASSQEVGSGNTIYF
>TRBJ1-2|NA|TRBV4-1|13|TRBD1
TGCGCCAGCAGTTCGGGACAGGGGGATGGCTACACCTTC
CASSSGQGDGYTF
>TRBJ1-4|once|TRBV18|18|NA
TGTGCCAGCTCACCAAGCCTCCTCCAGGGGCCAACTAATGAAAAACTGTTTTTT
CASSPSLLQGPTNEKLFF
>TRBJ2-2|once|TRBV5-1|15|TRBD2
TGCGCCAGCATGCCAGCGGGAACGAACACCGGGGAGCTGTTTTTT
CASMPAGTNTGELFF
>TRBJ2-2|NA|TRBV5-4|19|TRBD1
TGTGCCAGCAGCCAACCGCCCGGACAGGGGGCGGGAGGTAACGGGGAGCTGTTTTTT
CASSQPPGQGAGGNGELFF
>TRBJ2-1|NA|TRBV10-3|15|NA
TGTGCCATCAGTGATGTAGGGGTCTCCTACAATGAGCAGTTCTTC
CAISDVGVSYNEQFF
>TRBJ1-4|few|TRBV5-1|14|NA
TGCGCCAGCAGCCCGGCGGGTCTTAATGAAAAACTGTTTTTT
CASSPAGLNEKLFF
>TRBJ2-2|NA|TRBV19|14|NA
TGTGCCACCAACCCGGGACGATACACCGGGGAGCTGTTTTTT
CATNPGRYTGELFF
>TRBJ2-4|NA|TRBV11-1|14|TRBD1
TGTGCCAGCAGCTTAGCCGACAGGGTAGACATTCAGTACTTC
CASSLADRVDIQYF
>TRBJ2-7|NA|TRBV28|15|NA
TGTGCCAGCAGTTCGGGGACACCAAACTCCTACGAGCAGTACTTC
CASSSGTPNSYEQYF
>TRBJ2-7|NA|TRBV6-5|15|TRBD1
TGTGCCAGCAGTTACTCAGGGACAGGGGGCCTGGAGCAGTACTTC
CASSYSGTGGLEQYF
>TRBJ1-6|NA|TRBV6-5|14|TRBD1
TGTGCCAGCAGAGGACAGGGGTTGAATTCACCCCTCCACTTT
CASRGQGLNSPLHF
>TRBJ2-7|NA|TRBV28|14|NA
TGTGCCAGCAGTTTCGTGGCCCCCACCTACGAGCAGTACTTC
CASSFVAPTYEQYF
>TRBJ1-4|NA|TRBV3-1/TRBV3-2|13|NA
TGTGCCAGCAGCCAATGGCCCAATGAAAAACTGTTTTTT
CASSQWPNEKLFF
>TRBJ1-1|NA|TRBV6-1|16|NA
TGTGCCAGCAGTGACGGTTCGTGGGGCAGCCCTGGTGAAGCTTTCTTT
CASSDGSWGSPGEAFF
>TRBJ2-1|NA|TRBV19|13|TRBD2
TGTGCCAGTAGCGCGGGAGGAGGGGTTGAGGAGTTCTTC
CASSAGGGVEEFF
>TRBJ2-5|NA|TRBV7-9|16|TRBD2
TGTGCCAGCAGCCATACTAGCGGGGGGGTACAAGAGACCCAGTACTTC
CASSHTSGGVQETQYF
>TRBJ2-5|NA|TRBV10-3|15|NA
TGTGCCATCAGTGATGTTAGGTCCTCGCCCGAGACCCAGTACTTC
CAISDVRSSPETQYF
>TRBJ1-1|NA|TRBV18|12|NA
TGTGCCAGCTCACCACAGGAGACTGAAGCTTTCTTT
CASSPQETEAFF
>TRBJ1-2|few|TRBV5-1|15|NA
TGCGCCAGCAGCCCTCTTGAGGGGGGCCAGGATGGCTACACCTTC
CASSPLEGGQDGYTF
>TRBJ1-1|NA|TRBV19|14|NA
TGTGCCAGTAGTATGGTCGACACTAAAATGGTGGCTTTCTTT
CASSMVDTKMVAFF
>TRBJ2-1|few|TRBV28|13|NA
TGTGCCAGCAGTGCGGGGACCAACAATGAGCAGTTCTTC
CASSAGTNNEQFF
>TRBJ2-5|NA|TRBV27|12|NA
TGTGCCAGCAGTCCAAACCAAGAGACCCAGTACTTC
CASSPNQETQYF
>TRBJ1-2|NA|TRBV10-3|15|NA
TGTGCCGCCGAGGGAGTCGGGGGCTTTAACTATGGCTACACCTTC
CAAEGVGGFNYGYTF
>TRBJ2-2|NA|TRBV29-1|15|NA
TGCAGCGTTGAAAAAGGGGTGCCGGGCACCGGGGAGCTGTTTTTT
CSVEKGVPGTGELFF
>TRBJ2-7|few|TRBV28|16|NA
TGTGCCAGCAGTGCCATTGCCGGGACTTCTTCCTACGAGCAGTACTTC
CASSAIAGTSSYEQYF
>TRBJ2-5|few|TRBV5-4|14|NA
TGTGCCAGCAGCTACCAGGGGGGACAAGAGACCCAGTACTTC
CASSYQGGQETQYF
>TRBJ2-2|NA|TRBV5-1|15|NA
TGCGCCAGCAGCTTGGACTTAGTGAACACCGGGGAGCTGTTTTTT
CASSLDLVNTGELFF
>TRBJ2-5|NA|TRBV20-1|11|NA
TGCAGCGGGGGGCGGGAAGAGACCCAGTACTTC
CSGGREETQYF
>TRBJ1-3|few|TRBV19|14|NA
TGTGCCAGCAAAAACCAGGGTCCCGGAAACACCATATATTTT
CASKNQGPGNTIYF
>TRBJ2-1|NA|TRBV27|15|NA
TGTGCCAGCAGCCTAACCCTTCCGAACTACAATGAGCAGTTCTTC
CASSLTLPNYNEQFF
>TRBJ1-6|NA|TRBV4-1|14|NA
TGCGCCAGCAGCCAAGAGGTCTTAAATTCACCCCTCCACTTT
CASSQEVLNSPLHF
>TRBJ1-4|NA|TRBV14|15|TRBD1
TGTGCCAGCAGCCGGGACAGCACCCTTAATGAAAAACTGTTTTTT
CASSRDSTLNEKLFF
>TRBJ2-3|NA|TRBV10-1|22|TRBD2
TGCGCCAGCAGTGAGTCTTGTAGGGTACTAGCGGGAGGGGAACGTTGCACAGATACGCAGTATTTT
CASSESCRVLAGGERCTDTQYF
>TRBJ2-7|NA|TRBV28|14|TRBD1
TGTGCCAGCAGCCGACAGGGGGCGGTCAACGAGCAGTACTTC
CASSRQGAVNEQYF
>TRBJ2-7|NA|TRBV6-5|14|TRBD1
TGTGCCAGCAGATCCCCAGGGGGTAGGTACGAGCAGTACTTC
CASRSPGGRYEQYF
>TRBJ2-7|NA|TRBV10-3|14|NA
TGTGCCATCAGTGACAAGAACCCGTCCTACGAGCAGTACTTC
CAISDKNPSYEQYF
>TRBJ2-5|NA|TRBV20-1|12|NA
TGCAGTGCTAGTAACAGCCAAGAGACCCAGTACTTC
CSASNSQETQYF
>TRBJ2-7|NA|TRBV5-4|13|NA
TGTGCCAGCAGCTTGGACGGTCGTTACGAGCAGTACTTC
CASSLDGRYEQYF
>TRBJ2-1|NA|TRBV7-8|15|TRBD1
TGTGCCAGCAGCCCCGGGACAGGAGACTACAATGAGCAGTTCTTC
CASSPGTGDYNEQFF
>TRBJ2-1|NA|TRBV4-1|16|NA
TGCGCCAGCAGCCAAGTGGGCGGGCCAGCCTACAATGAGCAGTTCTTC
CASSQVGGPAYNEQFF
>TRBJ2-1|NA|TRBV28|14|NA
TGTGCCAGCAGTTTAGACGGGACATACAATGAGCAGTTCTTC
CASSLDGTYNEQFF
>TRBJ1-4|NA|TRBV3-1/TRBV3-2|19|TRBD1
TGTGCCAGCAGCCGGCGAATGGACAGGGGGATTGCAACTAATGAAAAACTGTTTTTT
CASSRRMDRGIATNEKLFF